What follows are 13 T cell receptor beta chains derived from one specimen sequenced in a study of CD8+CD57+ T cells in acquired aplastic anemia. Genomic DNA templated the TCR beta VDJ and CDR3 profiling. Via MiXCR, TCRdb re-called the reads, giving one row per CDR3 protein. The sample has 250,000 to 350,000 distinct CDR3 sequences; 45% to 70% are singletons. Sequencing used sorted CD4+, CD8+, or CD8+CD57+ T cells (not recorded which) from PBMCs. The receptors come from a human donor with severe aplastic anemia or a healthy control (not recorded which).

The V gene is TRBV9, the J gene TRBJ2-3, with D hard to call. Germline CDR1 SGDLS, CDR2 YYNGEE. The CDR3 runs 13 residues. Deletions cut 4 bases from V and 2 bases from J, with 8 bases between. In DNA form, the CDR3 reads TGTGCCAGCAGCCCCGACTTCACAGATACGCAGTATTTT. This gives the protein CASSPDFTDTQYF.

This clonotype has only one observation. The rearrangement joins TRBV29-1 to TRBJ2-1; weak D call: TRBD2 (6 bases). The CDR3 length is 13 residues. V was clipped by 4 bases and J by 9 bases, with 16 bases between them. CDR1 and CDR2 from the germline V gene are SQVTM and ANQGSEA. CDR3 in amino acids: CSVVSGSGGEQFF. The CDR3 DNA sequence: TGCAGCGTTGTTTCCGGGAGCGGCGGTGAGCAGTTCTTC.

This chain connects TRBV10-3 to TRBJ1-3; D perhaps matches TRBD1 (5 bases). The CDR3 totals 17 residues. V gave up 0 bases and J gave up 3 bases, with 15 bases separating them. Germline V gives CDR1 ENHRY, CDR2 SYGVKD. In DNA, the CDR3 is TGTGCCATCAGTGAGTCTTGGCAGGGCATTGGTGGAAACACCATATATTTT. Translation gives CAISESWQGIGGNTIYF.

This clonotype was recorded at least ten times. J is TRBJ2-5 and V is TRBV2; D unclear. CDR3 size: 15 residues. Trimming cost V 6 bases and J 0 bases, with 14 bases left between them. From germline, CDR1 is SNHLY and CDR2 FYNNEI. CDR3 sequence (DNA): TGTGCCAGCAGCCAGAGGACCACGTACCAAGAGACCCAGTACTTC. Its translation is CASSQRTTYQETQYF.

The CDR3 nucleotides read TGTGCCAGCAGTTACGGACAGGAGGGGAACACTGAAGCTTTCTTT. Protein sequence: CASSYGQEGNTEAFF. This rearrangement joins TRBV6-5 to TRBJ1-1; 7 bases agree with TRBD1. Per the germline V gene, CDR1 is MNHEY and CDR2 is SVGAGI. J lost 1 base, V lost 2 bases, and 4 bases had no gene match. The CDR3 contains 15 residues.

Points on this clonotype: A junction end diverges from the germline sequence, so it may reflect a read error. V usage is TRBV11-2 and J usage is TRBJ1-1, with D unclear. This CDR3 spans 14 amino acids. The germline CDR1 and CDR2 sequences are SGHAT and FQNNGV. CDR3 nucleotides: TGTGCCAACAGCTTAGGGCAATCGTTCACTGAAGCTTTCTTT. This translates into CANSLGQSFTEAFF.

There are a few counts of this clonotype. The genes are TRBV6-5 and TRBJ2-1; no clear D gene. The CDR3 consists of 11 residues. The germline gives CDR1 MNHEY, CDR2 SVGAGI. V dropped 6 bases and J dropped 8 bases, with 8 bases sitting between them. The CDR3 loop is CASRVLHEQFF. The CDR3 nucleotides read TGTGCCAGCAGAGTTTTGCATGAGCAGTTCTTC.

The chain joins TRBV20-1 to TRBJ1-6; TRBD1 matches at 7 bases. Germline values: CDR1 DFQATT, CDR2 SNEGSKA (reference sequence). The CDR3 runs 14 residues. V shed 5 bases and J 12 bases; nucleotides not matched to a gene: 13. CDR3 loop: CSAYLGQPSEPLHF. Here the CDR3 DNA reads TGCAGTGCTTACCTGGGACAGCCGAGTGAACCCCTCCACTTT.

The J gene is TRBJ1-1, the V gene TRBV5-1; D unresolved. The CDR3 has 14 amino acids. V gave up 4 bases and J gave up 1 base, with 11 bases separating them. Looked up from germline, CDR1 is SGHRS and CDR2 is YFSETQ. The CDR3 loop is CASSRERGNTEAFF. CDR3 DNA sequence: TGCGCCAGCAGCCGGGAGCGGGGGAACACTGAAGCTTTCTTT.

This clonotype was seen many times. The CDR3 spells CASSYGAGNQPQHF. CDR3 in DNA: TGTGCCAGCAGTTACGGGGCAGGGAATCAGCCCCAGCATTTT. The V gene is TRBV6-5, the J gene TRBJ1-5; weak D call: TRBD1 (5 bases). The CDR3 is 14 residues long. Trimming took off 2 bases at V and 4 bases at J, with 9 bases between the two ends. Looked up from germline, CDR1 is MNHEY and CDR2 is SVGAGI.

This rearrangement joins TRBV5-6 to TRBJ1-5; the D is unclear. The V end lost 1 base, the J end lost 7 bases, and 9 bases lay between the germline ends. CDR1 SGHDT and CDR2 YYEEEE come from the germline V gene. The CDR3 is 13 residues long. In DNA, the CDR3 is TGTGCCAGCAGCTTGATGGGGTTGCAGCCCCAGCATTTT. The encoded protein is CASSLMGLQPQHF.

The V and J genes are TRBV7-3 and TRBJ2-2; D remains ambiguous. The germline CDR1 and CDR2 sequences are SGHTA and FQGTGA. This CDR3 is built from 14 residues. Trimming removed 1 base at V and 5 bases at J, with 8 bases between. CDR3 in amino acids: CASSLIPATGELFF. The CDR3 region has the DNA TGTGCCAGCAGCTTAATCCCAGCGACCGGGGAGCTGTTTTTT.

This sequence joins TRBV6-4 and TRBJ2-1, with TRBD1 identical over 7 bases. This CDR3 has 13 amino acids. Per the germline V gene, CDR1 is MRHNA and CDR2 is SNTAGT. Trimming at V came to 6 bases and at J to 4 bases, leaving 3 bases not matched to a gene. For the CDR3, the DNA is TGTGCCAGCAGCGGGACAGAATACAATGAGCAGTTCTTC. It translates to CASSGTEYNEQFF.